Listed below are T cell receptor beta chains from one sample, sequenced in a study of T-cell reconstitution after alpha-beta-depleted transplantation in children. TCRdb re-called the PCR reads through MiXCR, storing one row per CDR3 protein. The sample consists of more than 250,000 distinct CDR3 sequences, approximately 9.8% of them appearing once. Sample: PBMCs from the stem cell graft donor, taken from the stem cell graft. The source is a human donor who donated a stem cell graft to a child with SCID. Both conserved end residues are part of each CDR3. D genes are given only for firm matches. A row's size may be missing; if present it is once, few, many or a size class.

>TRBV7-9|TRBJ2-7|NA|few
TGTGCCAGCAGCCGGGCTGGGCAGGTGATCTACGAGCAGTACTTC
CASSRAGQVIYEQYF
>TRBV29-1|TRBJ1-1|TRBD1|many
TGCAGCGTCAGGGGACAGGGCGGGAACACTGAAGCTTTCTTT
CSVRGQGGNTEAFF
>TRBV7-9|TRBJ1-4|TRBD1|many
TGTGCCAGCAGCTCATTTAAGGGACAGGGAGAGAAAAAACTGTTTTTT
CASSSFKGQGEKKLFF
>TRBV5-1|TRBJ2-7|TRBD1|few
TGCGCCAGCAGCTTGGCCTTTGGACAGGCCCAATCCTACGAGCAGTACTTC
CASSLAFGQAQSYEQYF
>TRBV15|TRBJ2-2|NA|many
TGTGCCACCAGCAGTGCTCTCTCCGGGACAAGGCGGCCGCGGCTGTTTTTT
CATSSALSGTRRPRLFF
>TRBV11-2|TRBJ2-7|NA|NA
TGTGCCAGCAGCTTATGGAGTGAGCAGTACTTC
CASSLWSEQYF
>TRBV3-1|TRBJ2-7|TRBD1|NA
TGTGCCAGCTTAGGGACAGGCCTTGACGAGCAGTACTTC
CASLGTGLDEQYF
>TRBV5-1|TRBJ2-3|NA|NA
TGCGCCAGCAGCTTGGACACCTACACAGATACGCAGTATTTT
CASSLDTYTDTQYF
>TRBV12-3/TRBV12-4|TRBJ2-7|NA|few
TGTGCCAGCAGTCCAGACAGACTCTCCTACGAGCAGTACTTC
CASSPDRLSYEQYF
>TRBV7-8|TRBJ1-5|TRBD1|few
TGTGCCAGCAGCTTAGCGCGTGTAGGACAGGGTGGCCAGCCCCAGCATTTT
CASSLARVGQGGQPQHF
>TRBV29-1|TRBJ2-7|NA|many
TGCAGCGTTTATACTCCAACAGCTGCCTACGAGCAGTACTTC
CSVYTPTAAYEQYF
>TRBV7-7|TRBJ2-7|TRBD1|NA
TGTGCCAGCAGCTGGGGGACAGGGGTTGGATACGAGCAGTACTTC
CASSWGTGVGYEQYF
>TRBV12-3/TRBV12-4|TRBJ2-1|NA|many
TGTGCCAGCAGTCCCGGACAGTCCTCCTACAATGAGCAGTTCTTC
CASSPGQSSYNEQFF
>TRBV19|TRBJ1-5|NA|many
TGTGCCAGTAGTGGGACGTCGTATAGCAATCAGCCCCAGCATTTT
CASSGTSYSNQPQHF
>TRBV6-2/TRBV6-3|TRBJ2-5|TRBD2|NA
TGTGCCAGCAGGCGCTTCGCGGGGGAGAAAGAGACCCAGTACTTC
CASRRFAGEKETQYF
>TRBV5-4|TRBJ2-7|NA|few
TGTGCCAGCAGCTTGGGATGGAATCCATACGAGCAGTACTTC
CASSLGWNPYEQYF
>TRBV20-1|TRBJ2-5|NA|few
TGCAGTGCTAGACAACAGCAAGAGACCCAGTACTTC
CSARQQQETQYF
>TRBV12-3/TRBV12-4|TRBJ2-3|TRBD2|few
TGTGCCAGCAACCCAAGGGGCGGGGGATTAACAGATACGCAGTATTTT
CASNPRGGGLTDTQYF
>TRBV4-1|TRBJ1-6|NA|few
TGCGCCAGCAGCCAAGAGGACAGAATTAATTCACCCCTCCACTTT
CASSQEDRINSPLHF
>TRBV2|TRBJ2-3|TRBD1|NA
TGTGCCAGCAATCTGGGACAGGTGAAGACAGATACGCAGTATTTT
CASNLGQVKTDTQYF
>TRBV11-3|TRBJ2-3|TRBD2|few
TGTGCCAGCAGCTTCGGACTAGCGGGGGGTATAGATACGCAGTATTTT
CASSFGLAGGIDTQYF
>TRBV7-3|TRBJ2-1|TRBD1|NA
TGTGCCAGCAGCTTATCCGGACAGGCCACCCCAGAGCAGTTCTTC
CASSLSGQATPEQFF
>TRBV18|TRBJ2-3|TRBD1|NA
TGTGCCAGCTCAACCGACAGGGCAGCATCGGATACGCAGTATTTT
CASSTDRAASDTQYF
>TRBV7-6|TRBJ2-5|NA|NA
TGTGCCAGCAGCTTAACAAGCGCTCGCGAGACCCAGTACTTC
CASSLTSARETQYF
>TRBV29-1|TRBJ2-2|NA|many
TGCAGCGTTGAATATCAGGGCCCCGGGGAGCTGTTTTTT
CSVEYQGPGELFF
>TRBV7-9|TRBJ1-1|NA|NA
TGTGCCAGCAGTCCTGAGCCATACACTGAAGCTTTCTTT
CASSPEPYTEAFF
>TRBV6-5|TRBJ1-5|NA|many
TGTGCCAGCAGTTACAACAGCAATCAGCCCCAGCATTTT
CASSYNSNQPQHF
>TRBV20-1|TRBJ1-5|TRBD1|few
TGCAGTGCTAGGGCGCAGGGGGTAGATCAGCCCCAGCATTTT
CSARAQGVDQPQHF
>TRBV5-8|TRBJ2-7|NA|NA
TGTGCCAGCAGCTTGTACGAGGAGCAGTACTTC
CASSLYEEQYF
>TRBV5-5|TRBJ1-1|NA|few
TGTGCCAGCAACTGGAGAAGGAACACTGAAGCTTTCTTT
CASNWRRNTEAFF
>TRBV5-1|TRBJ2-1|TRBD2|NA
TGCGCCAGCAGCTTGCCGCGGGGGGCCGGGGATGAGCAGTTCTTC
CASSLPRGAGDEQFF
>TRBV29-1|TRBJ1-3|NA|many
TGCAGCGTCCAATCAGACCGTTTGCACACCATATATTTT
CSVQSDRLHTIYF
>TRBV5-5|TRBJ2-1|NA|NA
TGTGCCAGCAGCTTGTATCCCAACAATGAGCAGTTCTTC
CASSLYPNNEQFF
>TRBV5-6|TRBJ2-5|NA|few
TGTGCCAGCAGCTTGGGACAGACCTCGCTTCAAGAGACCCAGTACTTC
CASSLGQTSLQETQYF
>TRBV12-3/TRBV12-4|TRBJ2-2|NA|few
TGTGCCAGCAAGCAGGGGACCGGGGAGCTGTTTTTT
CASKQGTGELFF
>TRBV10-3|TRBJ2-1|TRBD2|few
TGTGCCATCAGTGAGGTAGCGGGGGCCCCTGGGGGAAATGAGCAGTTCTTC
CAISEVAGAPGGNEQFF
>TRBV6-1|TRBJ2-2|NA|NA
TGTGCCAGCAATCCCGACTCCCGGGGCGCCGGGGAGCTGTTTTTT
CASNPDSRGAGELFF
>TRBV7-8|TRBJ1-2|NA|NA
TGTGCCAGCAGCTTGACCGGGCAATCCTCTTTTAACTATGGCTACACCTTC
CASSLTGQSSFNYGYTF